Following are 30 T cell receptor beta chains from one sample sequenced in a study of Graves' ophthalmopathy and Graves' hyperthyroidism. The TCR beta CDR3 regions underwent amplification from RNA transcripts. First-round RT-PCR used HTBI primers; second-round multiplex PCR followed. In TCRdb, the multiplex PCR reads were re-called with MiXCR into one record per CDR3 protein. In the table there are tens of thousands of distinct CDR3 sequences, roughly 50% of which are singletons. The sample taken for sequencing was peripheral blood. The source of these receptors is an adult woman with stable Graves' hyperthyroidism.

The chain joins TRBV2 to TRBJ2-5, with 7 bases that match TRBD2. V lost 3 bases, J lost 5 bases, and 6 bases stayed unmatched. The V gene's germline CDR1 is SNHLY and CDR2 FYNNEI. The CDR3 runs to 14 residues. CDR3 in DNA: TGTGCCAGCAGTGACGGGGGAGGGCGGGAGACCCAGTACTTC. This sequence encodes CASSDGGGRETQYF.

This clonotype was observed many times. The rearrangement links TRBV27 to TRBJ2-3, with D possibly TRBD2 on 5 matching bases. The CDR3 covers 14 residues. Germline CDR1 reads MNHEY; CDR2 reads SMNVEV (reference sequence). The V and J ends lost 4 bases and 4 bases respectively, with 12 bases between them. The CDR3 sequence: CASSSFSRADTQYF. Written as DNA, the CDR3 is TGTGCCAGCAGTTCATTCTCGAGGGCAGATACGCAGTATTTT.

Regarding this clonotype: The junction departs from germline at one end; a sequencing error may be responsible. The chain uses TRBV29-1 and TRBJ2-6; a possible D gene is TRBD1 (5 bases). Germline values: CDR1 SQVTM, CDR2 ANQGSEA. The CDR3 sequence is 13 residues long. The CDR3 DNA is TGCAGCGTTGAAGATTTTGGGGCAAACACTGAAGCTTTC. Translating it yields CSVEDFGANTEAF. The full variable domain, rest sourced from reference TRBV29-1 and TRBJ2-6, is SAVISQKPSRDICQRGTSLTIQCQVDSQVTMMFWYRQQPGQSLTLIATANQGSEATYESGFVIDKFPISRPNLTFSTLTVSNMSPEDSSIYLCSVEDFGANTEAFGAGSRLTVL.

This clonotype was seen many times. The chain is built from TRBV3-1 and TRBJ1-2; D gene ambiguous. Germline CDR1 reads LGHDT; CDR2 reads YNNKEL (reference sequence). V lost 3 bases and J 4 bases, leaving 18 bases between the germline ends. CDR3 length: 16 amino acids. The CDR3 reads CASSHLIESRGYGYTF. CDR3 sequence (DNA): TGTGCCAGCAGCCATTTGATCGAGTCGCGTGGCTATGGCTACACCTTC.

The chain is built from TRBV29-1 and TRBJ1-4, with D tentatively TRBD1 (5 bases). V was cut by 4 bases and J by 7 bases, with 7 bases left in between. The CDR3 consists of 11 residues. Germline V CDR1 and CDR2: SQVTM, ANQGSEA. The CDR3 DNA reads as TGCAGCGTTGCAGGGACTGAAAAACTGTTTTTT. The encoded protein is CSVAGTEKLFF.

By frequency in the sample, this clonotype is medium-sized (0.01 to 0.1%). This chain connects TRBV9 to TRBJ2-7; 8 bases are a match to TRBD1. The CDR3 consists of 13 residues. V trimming: 3 bases; J trimming: 2 bases; junction bases outside the gene matches: 1. Germline V gene lookup returns CDR1 SGDLS and CDR2 YYNGEE. The DNA of the CDR3 is TGTGCCAGCAGCGCACAGGGGGCCTACGAGCAGTACTTC. Protein: CASSAQGAYEQYF.

V is TRBV20-1 and J is TRBJ2-5, with a tentative D call TRBD1 (5 bases). CDR3 size: 14 residues. V shed 5 bases and J shed 1 base, with 14 bases lying between them. Germline V gene lookup returns CDR1 DFQATT and CDR2 SNEGSKA (reference sequence). DNA for the CDR3: TGCAGTGCTCAGGACAAGGCTCTCCAAGAGACCCAGTACTTC. As protein: CSAQDKALQETQYF.

The V gene is TRBV25-1, the J gene TRBJ2-1, with 10 bases lining up with TRBD1. The CDR3 totals 16 residues. Germline trimming cut 6 bases from V and 4 bases from J; bases unmatched to any gene: 9. CDR1 and CDR2 (germline): MGHDK, SYGVNS. CDR3 region: CASSPNLGQGYNEQFF. CDR3 nucleotide sequence: TGTGCCAGCAGCCCGAATCTGGGACAGGGGTACAATGAGCAGTTCTTC.

This clonotype was observed at least ten times. CDR3 protein: CASADRERYEQYF. CDR3 DNA sequence: TGTGCCAGCGCTGACAGGGAGCGCTACGAGCAGTACTTC. The genes are TRBV6-2 or TRBV6-3 and TRBJ2-7; 7 bases map to TRBD1. This CDR3 is 13 amino acids long. Germline lookup yields CDR1 MNHEY and CDR2 SVGEGT. After removal of 8 bases from V and 3 bases from J, the junction contained 7 bases not matched to a gene.

The chain uses TRBV11-1 and TRBJ2-7; D is perhaps TRBD1 (6 bases). The V gene lost 4 bases and the J gene lost 2 bases, with 15 bases spanning the gap. The CDR3 has 15 residues. CDR1 and CDR2 from the germline V gene are SGHAT and FQDESV (reference sequence). The DNA of the CDR3 is TGTGCCAGCAGCTACCACCGGGACACAGCCTACGAGCAGTACTTC. Protein: CASSYHRDTAYEQYF.

The sample holds many counts of this clonotype. The chain joins TRBV28 to TRBJ1-3, with a weak D call TRBD1 (6 bases). The length of the CDR3 is 16 residues. The V end lost 8 bases, the J end lost 3 bases, and 20 bases lay between the germline ends. Per germline, CDR1 MDHEN and CDR2 SYDVKM. CDR3 amino acids: CASSPVGPGDGNTIYF. In DNA form, the CDR3 reads TGTGCCAGCTCTCCGGTTGGCCCAGGGGATGGAAACACCATATATTTT.

At least ten counts were recorded for this clonotype. The chain combines TRBV6-1 with TRBJ1-1; 7 nucleotides match TRBD1. This CDR3 spans 16 amino acids. Germline assignment: CDR1 MNHNS and CDR2 SASEGT. Trimming at V came to 2 bases and at J to 0 bases, leaving 6 bases not matched to a gene. CDR3 in DNA: TGTGCCAGCAGTGAACTAAATGACAGGGTGAACACTGAAGCTTTCTTT. Its translation is CASSELNDRVNTEAFF.

This clonotype appeared many times. The chain combines TRBV16 with TRBJ2-7, with D tentatively TRBD2 (5 bases). Per the germline V gene, CDR1 is KGHSY and CDR2 is FQNENV. Trimming cost V 2 bases and J 1 base, with 15 bases left between them. The CDR3 sequence is 16 residues long. The CDR3 coding sequence is TGTGCCAGCAGCCAAAAATCCGGGAAGGTTTCCTACGAGCAGTACTTC. The encoded protein is CASSQKSGKVSYEQYF.

The chain uses TRBV20-1 and TRBJ2-7; D gene ambiguous. CDR3 length: 15 residues. The germline CDR1 and CDR2 sequences are DFQATT and SNEGSKA (reference sequence). The V and J ends lost 3 bases and 8 bases respectively, with 23 bases between them. The CDR3 region is CSARVGYSNQPQQYF. As DNA, the CDR3 is TGCAGTGCTAGGGTCGGTTATAGCAATCAGCCCCAGCAGTACTTC.

Within the sample, this clonotype is medium-sized. The genes are TRBV12-3 or TRBV12-4 and TRBJ2-7, with D hard to call. V was cut by 3 bases and J by 3 bases, with 3 bases left in between. This CDR3 is 11 amino acids long. CDR3 residues: CASSFIYEQYF. DNA for the CDR3: TGTGCCAGCAGTTTCATCTACGAGCAGTACTTC.

This clonotype was seen many times. The chain combines TRBV28 with TRBJ1-1; TRBD1 agrees at 7 bases. CDR3 size: 14 residues. Germline V gene sequence: CDR1 MDHEN, CDR2 SYDVKM. The trim removed 5 bases at V and 5 bases at J, leaving 8 bases unmatched. The CDR3 region is CASSPGGGRTEAFF. CDR3 DNA: TGTGCCAGCAGTCCAGGGGGGGGGAGAACTGAAGCTTTCTTT.

The V gene is TRBV2, the J gene TRBJ2-3; D unclear. The V gene lost 11 bases and the J gene lost 3 bases, with 9 bases spanning the gap. CDR1 is SNHLY and CDR2 is FYNNEI in the germline V gene. This CDR3 has 11 residues. CDR3 region: CACEWTDTQYF. In DNA form, the CDR3 reads TGTGCCTGCGAATGGACAGATACGCAGTATTTT.

Concerning this clonotype: Sequence at one end of the junction differs from germline and may be a read error. This chain uses TRBV7-9 with TRBJ1-2, with D possibly being TRBD1 (6 bases). The CDR3 covers 13 residues. From germline, CDR1 is SEHNR and CDR2 FQNEAQ (reference sequence). The CDR3 coding sequence is TGTGCCAGCACCTTACAGGGAGTGGATGGCTACACCTTC. It specifies CASTLQGVDGYTF.

The genes are TRBV7-8 and TRBJ2-5, with a weak D call TRBD1 (6 bases). V dropped 10 bases and J dropped 0 bases, with 18 bases sitting between them. Germline loops: CDR1 SGHVS, CDR2 FQNEAQ. The length of the CDR3 is 15 residues. The CDR3 coding sequence is TGTGCCATTTCAGGGGTCGACAGCAACCAAGAGACCCAGTACTTC. Amino acid sequence: CAISGVDSNQETQYF.

This clonotype qualifies as medium-sized. The DNA for the CDR3 is TGTGCCAGCTATGGACAGGGGGCCCCAGATACGCAGTATTTT. Amino acids: CASYGQGAPDTQYF. The chain couples TRBV2 to TRBJ2-3, with 11 bases lining up with TRBD1. Germline CDR1 SNHLY, CDR2 FYNNEI. Losses at the gene ends were 8 bases for V and 4 bases for J; bases not matched to a gene: 5. The CDR3 spans 14 residues.

This clonotype was detected ten times or more. J is TRBJ2-2 and V is TRBV7-3, with 8 positions matching TRBD2. Germline-derived CDR1 and CDR2 are SGHTA and FQGTGA. The CDR3 has 16 residues. The V and J ends lost 0 bases and 1 base, in that order; junction bases with no gene match: 1. DNA of the CDR3: TGTGCCAGCAGCTTAACTAGCGGGGTGAACACCGGGGAGCTGTTTTTT. It codes for CASSLTSGVNTGELFF.

The chain joins TRBV20-1 to TRBJ2-2; TRBD1 might be the D (6 bases). Deletions cut 0 bases from V and 5 bases from J, with 10 bases between. CDR1 and CDR2 (germline): DFQATT, SNEGSKA (reference sequence). The CDR3 is 14 residues long. The CDR3 coding sequence is TGCAGTGCTAGAGAGACACAGGGAACCGGGGAGCTGTTTTTT. Amino acids: CSARETQGTGELFF.

This chain connects TRBV24-1 to TRBJ1-1; D is uncertain. The germline CDR1 and CDR2 sequences are KGHDR and SFDVKD. The CDR3 loop spans 12 amino acids. Trimming shortened V by 1 base and J by 12 bases, and 11 bases separated the two germline ends. This CDR3 reads CATSDFGQKPFF. Here the CDR3 DNA reads TGTGCCACCAGTGATTTCGGCCAGAAACCTTTCTTT.

By sample fraction, this clonotype is medium-sized (0.01 to 0.1%). The CDR3 nucleotides are TGTGCCAGCAGCCCACCTAGCGGGACAACCTACTACGAGCAGTACTTC. Residues: CASSPPSGTTYYEQYF. The chain couples TRBV7-9 to TRBJ2-7; 9 bases agree with TRBD2. The CDR3 spans 16 residues. Germline CDR1 and CDR2: SEHNR and FQNEAQ (reference sequence). V gave up 5 bases and J gave up 3 bases; unmatched junction bases: 11. The variable domain in full, completed from reference TRBV7-9 and TRBJ2-7, reads DTGVSQNPRHKITKRGQNVTFRCDPISEHNRLYWYRQTLGQGPEFLTYFQNEAQLEKSRLLSDRFSAERPKGSFSTLEIQRTEQGDSAMYLCASSPPSGTTYYEQYFGPGTRLTVT.

V gene TRBV9 combines with J gene TRBJ2-7, with 10 bases aligning to TRBD2. The CDR3 totals 14 residues. Trimming cost V 3 bases and J 7 bases; bases outside gene matches: 7. Germline V gene lookup returns CDR1 SGDLS and CDR2 YYNGEE. The CDR3, as DNA: TGTGCCAGCAGCGGGGGGGTAGCGGGAGGTGAGCAGTACTTC. This codes for CASSGGVAGGEQYF.

This clonotype was recorded at least ten times. V gene TRBV27 combines with J gene TRBJ2-7; no reliable D call. This CDR3 contains 12 residues. Germline lookup yields CDR1 MNHEY and CDR2 SMNVEV (reference sequence). Trimming cost V 6 bases and J 6 bases, with 12 bases left between them. The CDR3 loop reads CASRDPLFEQYF. CDR3 bases: TGTGCCAGCAGGGACCCACTCTTCGAGCAGTACTTC.

There are many counts of this clonotype. V gene TRBV20-1 combines with J gene TRBJ2-3; D possibly corresponds to TRBD2 (6 bases). V was cut by 3 bases and J by 4 bases, with 17 bases left in between. Germline V gene sequence: CDR1 DFQATT, CDR2 SNEGSKA (reference sequence). The length of the CDR3 is 15 residues. CDR3 sequence: CSASLAGSYPDTQYF. In DNA form, the CDR3 reads TGCAGTGCTAGTTTGGCGGGGTCTTACCCAGATACGCAGTATTTT.

Many counts were recorded for this clonotype. With a much larger clone just one base away, this may be a read error. The rearrangement uses TRBV28 and TRBJ2-7; D not certain. Germline-derived CDR1 and CDR2 are MDHEN and SYDVKM. This CDR3 has 12 residues. Trimming stripped 8 bases from V and 2 bases from J, with 10 bases between. CDR3 in DNA: TGTGCCAGCGGGCAGAGCGCCTACGAGCAGTACTTC. Encoded protein: CASGQSAYEQYF.

In regard to this clonotype: Given the absence of the conserved phenylalanine or tryptophan at the CDR3 end, a read error is likely. The genes are TRBV6-5 and TRBJ2-1, with TRBD1 identical over 7 bases. CDR3 length equals 14 residues. Germline CDR1 reads MNHEY; CDR2 reads SVGAGI. V shed 6 bases, J shed 8 bases, and the junction held 10 bases outside the gene matches. Written as DNA, the CDR3 is TGTGCCAGCAGCCACCCCCGACAGGGCGATGAGCAGTTCCTC. The encoded protein is CASSHPRQGDEQFL.

As to this clonotype: The junction departs from the called germline gene at one end, perhaps through a read error. V usage is TRBV6-5 and J usage is TRBJ2-1, with 8 bases lining up with TRBD2. The CDR3 sequence is 15 residues long. Germline CDR1 reads MNHEY; CDR2 reads SVGAGI. CDR3 loop: CASSRGASGYNEQLF. In DNA form, the CDR3 reads TGTGCCAGCAGCCGAGGGGCTAGCGGGTACAATGAGCAGCTCTTC.